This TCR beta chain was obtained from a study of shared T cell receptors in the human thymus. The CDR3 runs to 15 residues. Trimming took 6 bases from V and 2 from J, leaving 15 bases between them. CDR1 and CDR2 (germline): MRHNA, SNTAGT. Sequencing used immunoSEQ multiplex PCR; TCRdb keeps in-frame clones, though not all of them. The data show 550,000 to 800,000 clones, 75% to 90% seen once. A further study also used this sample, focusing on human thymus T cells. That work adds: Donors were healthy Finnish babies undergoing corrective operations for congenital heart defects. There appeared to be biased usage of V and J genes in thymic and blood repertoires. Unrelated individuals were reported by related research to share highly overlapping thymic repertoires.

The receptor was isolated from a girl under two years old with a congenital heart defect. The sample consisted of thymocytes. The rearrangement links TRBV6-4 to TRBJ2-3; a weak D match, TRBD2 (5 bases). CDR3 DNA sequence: TGTGCCAGCAGCCCAGGACTCGGGCACACAGATACGCAGTATTTT. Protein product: CASSPGLGHTDTQYF.